These 11 T cell receptor beta chains were all obtained from the same sample, sequenced in a study of response to subunit inactivated influenza vaccine (dated by TCRdb to the late 2010s). Libraries were prepared through RT-PCR. The sequencing machine was an Illumina HiSeq 2500. Using fastp at Q25 and MiXCR, TCRdb reprocessed the public reads and kept productive beta chains. Identical CDR3 protein sequences are pooled into one entry, listed with their most common genes and DNA. The sample data list 300,000 to 350,000 distinct CDR3 sequences, and 21% of these were observed just once. The ten largest clones capture more than 8.5% of the sample. Sequenced here: PBMCs from blood, sampled less than 22 months after vaccination. The receptor source for this set is a man between 50 and 75 years old who received an inactivated influenza vaccine. Donor details come from another sample of the same person, matched by shared clones.

The sample holds many counts of this clonotype. The chain carries TRBV18 and TRBJ2-5; 8 bases map to TRBD1. This CDR3 spans 14 amino acids. Trimming removed 3 bases from V and 3 bases from J; junction bases left unmatched: 3. Germline V CDR1 and CDR2: KGHSH, LQKENI. The CDR3 protein is CASSPGTGEETQYF. The CDR3 DNA reads TGTGCCAGCTCACCGGGGACAGGTGAAGAGACCCAGTACTTC.

The J gene is TRBJ2-3, the V gene TRBV6-5; D unclear. CDR1 is MNHEY, CDR2 SVGAGI, per germline. This CDR3 spans 11 amino acids. Trimming took 6 bases from V and 5 from J, leaving 6 bases between them. CDR3 sequence (DNA): TGTGCCAGCAGCCGGTTAGATACGCAGTATTTT. It translates to CASSRLDTQYF.

This clonotype was seen a few times. The chain uses TRBV7-8 and TRBJ1-1; 7 bases match TRBD1. V dropped 6 bases and J dropped 1; count of bases not matched to a gene: 5. From germline, CDR1 is SGHVS and CDR2 FQNEAQ. CDR3 size: 14 residues. The DNA for the CDR3 is TGTGCCAGCAGGCGGGACAGCAAGAACACTGAAGCTTTCTTT. As protein: CASRRDSKNTEAFF.

Only a few counts were recorded for this clonotype. V and J are TRBV5-1 and TRBJ2-3; TRBD2 agrees at 10 bases. The CDR3 runs to 16 residues. V lost 7 bases and J lost 5; bases outside the gene matches: 13. Per the germline V gene, CDR1 is SGHRS and CDR2 is YFSETQ. The DNA for the CDR3 is TGCGCCAGCGTAGACACGAGCGGGAGGGCCGGAGATACGCAGTATTTT. Amino acid sequence: CASVDTSGRAGDTQYF.

This rearrangement joins TRBV7-9 to TRBJ1-5, with D tentatively TRBD1 (5 bases). CDR3 size: 13 residues. V lost 4 bases, J lost 5 bases, and 9 bases lay in between. CDR1 is SEHNR and CDR2 is FQNEAQ in the germline V gene (reference sequence). CDR3 loop: CASSSRDYQPQHF. CDR3 DNA: TGTGCCAGCAGCTCCCGGGACTATCAGCCCCAGCATTTT.

This sequence joins TRBV10-3 and TRBJ2-7; 14 bases are a match to TRBD2. This CDR3 contains 18 residues. Germline V CDR1 and CDR2: ENHRY, SYGVKD. Trimming removed 6 bases from V and 3 bases from J; junction bases left unmatched: 13. CDR3 bases: TGTGCCATCAGCTCCGACACGACTAGCGGGGGGGGGTTCTACGAGCAGTACTTC. This translates into CAISSDTTSGGGFYEQYF.

V gene TRBV3-1 combines with J gene TRBJ2-4; D gene ambiguous. The CDR3 is 13 amino acids. The germline V gene has CDR1 LGHDT and CDR2 YNNKEL (reference sequence). Trimming removed 0 bases at V and 10 bases at J, with 10 bases between. The CDR3 reads CASSQERHGIQYF. The CDR3, as DNA: TGTGCCAGCAGCCAAGAGAGGCACGGGATTCAGTACTTC. Full variable domain (outside the CDR3, taken from reference TRBV3-1 and TRBJ2-4): DTAVSQTPKYLVTQMGNDKSIKCEQNLGHDTMYWYKQDSKKFLKIMFSYNNKELIINETVPNRFSPKSPDKAHLNLHINSLELGDSAVYFCASSQERHGIQYFGAGTRLSVL.

The chain is built from TRBV15 and TRBJ2-1, with D possibly TRBD2 on 5 matching bases. This CDR3 spans 16 amino acids. Germline values: CDR1 LNHNV, CDR2 YYDKDF (reference sequence). Trimming removed 3 bases from V and 4 bases from J, with 16 bases in between. The CDR3 spells CATSSMSLAKYNEQFF. The CDR3 region has the DNA TGTGCCACCAGCAGTATGTCTTTAGCGAAGTACAATGAGCAGTTCTTC.

This clonotype has more than one count but fewer than ten. The chain carries TRBV29-1 and TRBJ2-2; TRBD1 matches 7 bases. The CDR3 runs 14 residues. The junction had 0 bases not matched to a gene; V was cut back by 2 bases and J by 0 bases. CDR1 is SQVTM and CDR2 is ANQGSEA in the germline V gene. CDR3 sequence reads: CSVEQGANTGELFF. The CDR3 DNA sequence: TGCAGCGTTGAACAGGGGGCGAACACCGGGGAGCTGTTTTTT.

The table lists this clonotype with a few counts. The chain links TRBV10-3 to TRBJ1-5; D is uncertain. The V end was cut by 4 bases, the J end by 7 bases, with 17 bases between. CDR1 is ENHRY and CDR2 is SYGVKD in the germline V gene. This CDR3 region has 15 residues. The CDR3 DNA reads TGTGCCATCAGTGGGGCGGGGTCCCTTGGCCAGCCCCAGCATTTT. As protein: CAISGAGSLGQPQHF.

This clonotype was seen only a few times. This rearrangement joins TRBV15 to TRBJ1-2, with D perhaps TRBD1 (6 bases). Germline assignment: CDR1 LNHNV and CDR2 YYDKDF (reference sequence). With 5 bases removed from V and 5 bases from J, the gap between germline ends came to 21 bases. CDR3 length: 16 amino acids. The CDR3: CATSEYLPGAGYGYTF. As DNA, the CDR3 is TGTGCCACCAGCGAATATCTTCCGGGGGCAGGGTATGGCTACACCTTC.